This T cell receptor (beta chain) was identified during a study of T cells and Merkel cell carcinoma outcomes. Assay: immunoSEQ multiplex PCR; the TCRdb copy retains only in-frame clones and omits some. The table has about 1,700 clones, approximately 90% seen once. Study-wide results and caveats: Merkel cell carcinoma outcomes were reportedly predicted by repertoire and T-cell density.

Comments on this clone: As yet, its antigen is unknown. The same CDR3 arises from other DNA sequences in this sample as well.

Germline V gene lookup returns CDR1 MGHDK and CDR2 SYGVNS. The CDR3 extends over 18 amino acids. J lost 5 bases, V lost 4 bases, and 9 bases had no gene match. The clonotype comes from a human donor with Merkel cell carcinoma. The chain uses TRBV25-1 and TRBJ2-1; 15 nucleotides match TRBD2. Sequencing input: tumor tissue from Merkel cell carcinoma. The CDR3 sequence is CASSAGLAGGRFNNEQFF. CDR3 nucleotides: TGTGCCAGCAGTGCCGGACTAGCGGGGGGGCGATTTAACAATGAGCAGTTCTTC. Looking up the rest from reference TRBV25-1 and TRBJ2-1 gives the full variable domain: EADIYQTPRYLVIGTGKKITLECSQTMGHDKMYWYQQDPGMELHLIHYSYGVNSTEKGDLSSESTVSRIRTEHFPLTLESARPSHTSQYLCASSAGLAGGRFNNEQFFGPGTRLTVL.